The 27 T cell receptor beta chains in this list originate from one sample, sequenced in a study of T-cell memory formation after mild COVID-19. TCRdb called the 5' RACE reads again in MiXCR, with one record for every CDR3 protein. Of about 290,000 distinct CDR3 sequences in the sample, roughly 18% are singletons; the top ten hold roughly 23%. The specimen sequenced was PBMCs or a T cell subset sorted from them (not recorded which). The receptor source for this set is a young man who had mild COVID-19 (a few samples of this study predate the infection). Cell type and time point are not known.

Ten or more counts support this clonotype. This chain links TRBV6-5 with TRBJ2-2; D is tentatively TRBD1 or TRBD2 (6 bases each). Trimming pared 2 bases from V and 6 bases from J, leaving 19 bases between. The V gene's germline CDR1 is MNHEY and CDR2 SVGAGI. The CDR3 spans 17 residues. CDR3 in DNA: TGTGCCAGCAGTTACCCTACCGGGACATGGGGGGCCGGGGAGCTGTTTTTT. Its protein product is CASSYPTGTWGAGELFF.

This clonotype occurred a few times. The chain combines TRBV20-1 with TRBJ1-2; no clear D gene. Germline assignment: CDR1 DFQATT and CDR2 SNEGSKA (reference sequence). Trimming took off 3 bases at V and 2 bases at J, with 10 bases between the two ends. This CDR3 spans 13 amino acids. The CDR3 spells CSASGEWNYGYTF. The CDR3 coding sequence is TGCAGTGCTAGTGGGGAGTGGAACTATGGCTACACCTTC.

The sample holds a few counts of this clonotype. The chain recombines TRBV12-3 or TRBV12-4 with TRBJ1-1; possible D gene TRBD1, 5 bases. The CDR3 is 16 residues long. The ends were cut back, 2 bases at V and 5 bases at J, with 18 bases in the middle. The CDR3 nucleotides are TGTGCCAGCAGTTTAAAATCGGGTCCCGGGGGGACTGAAGCTTTCTTT. It codes for CASSLKSGPGGTEAFF.

There are a few counts of this clonotype. This sequence joins TRBV12-3 or TRBV12-4 and TRBJ2-2; 13 bases agree with TRBD2. There are 18 residues in the CDR3. Unmatched junction bases numbered 11, after V lost 6 bases and J lost 4 bases. The CDR3 here is CASSRLAGGRFGTGELFF. The DNA for the CDR3 is TGTGCCAGCAGCAGACTAGCGGGGGGCCGTTTCGGCACCGGGGAGCTGTTTTTT.

A few counts support this clonotype. This chain joins TRBV7-9 and TRBJ2-1; 7 bases are shared with TRBD1. CDR1 and CDR2 (germline): SEHNR, FQNEAQ (reference sequence). With 5 bases clipped from V and 4 bases from J, the junction kept 14 bases outside the gene matches. This CDR3 region has 17 residues. The CDR3 bases are TGTGCCAGCAGCCCCTCCCAGGGGGAAGTTCATTACAATGAGCAGTTCTTC. It is translated as CASSPSQGEVHYNEQFF.

The chain combines TRBV6-5 with TRBJ1-1; D remains unclear. Germline V gives CDR1 MNHEY, CDR2 SVGAGI. V lost 2 bases and J lost 7, with 11 bases in between. This CDR3 region has 13 residues. The CDR3 DNA follows: TGTGCCAGCAGTTACGACTGGTCTCGTGAAGCTTTCTTT. Translating it yields CASSYDWSREAFF.

This clonotype was found a few times. V and J are TRBV24-1 and TRBJ1-6; TRBD1 is a possible D gene (5 bases). Trimming stripped 12 bases from V and 8 bases from J, with 16 bases between. This CDR3 is built from 13 residues. CDR1 and CDR2 (germline): KGHDR, SFDVKD. CDR3 sequence: CAGGQPSDSPLHF. The CDR3 coding sequence is TGTGCCGGCGGACAACCCTCGGATTCACCCCTCCACTTT.

This chain uses TRBV5-1 with TRBJ2-4, with 7 bases matching TRBD1. V dropped 0 bases and J dropped 5; count of bases not matched to a gene: 5. Germline V gene data show CDR1 as SGHRS and CDR2 as YFSETQ. The CDR3 has 15 amino acids. The CDR3 reads CASSLGRTGQNIQYF. The CDR3, as DNA: TGCGCCAGCAGCTTGGGACGGACAGGCCAAAACATTCAGTACTTC.

This clonotype came up many times. V and J are TRBV2 and TRBJ2-5; a possible D gene is TRBD1 (5 bases). With 6 bases removed from V and 0 bases from J, the gap between germline ends came to 20 bases. The CDR3 runs to 17 residues. Germline-derived CDR1 and CDR2 are SNHLY and FYNNEI. CDR3 sequence reads: CASRETLTARYQETQYF. In DNA form, the CDR3 reads TGTGCCAGCAGGGAGACCCTGACAGCCCGATACCAAGAGACCCAGTACTTC.

The CDR3 sequence: CASSQVGARASGNTIYF. Here the CDR3 DNA reads TGCGCCAGCAGCCAAGTAGGGGCGAGGGCCTCTGGAAACACCATATATTTT. The chain employs TRBV4-3 and TRBJ1-3; a weak D match, TRBD1 (5 bases). This CDR3 comprises 17 residues. Per germline, CDR1 LGHNA and CDR2 YSLEER. Trimming took 1 base from V and 0 from J, leaving 13 bases between them.

CDR3 coding DNA: TGTGCCAGCAGCTTATACGCGACTAGCGACTACAATGAGCAGTTCTTC. It codes for CASSLYATSDYNEQFF. This chain links TRBV7-3 with TRBJ2-1, with TRBD2 identical over 8 bases. The ends lost 2 bases at V and 3 bases at J; junction bases unmatched: 6. The CDR3 has 16 amino acids. Germline CDR1 and CDR2: SGHTA and FQGTGA. Combining the CDR3 with reference TRBV7-3 and TRBJ2-1 gives the whole variable domain GAGVSQTPSNKVTEKGKYVELRCDPISGHTALYWYRQSLGQGPEFLIYFQGTGAADDSGLPNDRFFAVRPEGSVSTLKIQRTERGDSAVYLCASSLYATSDYNEQFFGPGTRLTVL.

The rearrangement uses TRBV7-3 and TRBJ2-7; D might be TRBD1 or TRBD2, each matching 5 bases. The CDR3 is made up of 14 amino acids. Trimming left V 5 bases short and J 0 bases short, with 11 bases between. The germline V gene encodes CDR1 SGHTA and CDR2 FQGTGA. CDR3 sequence: CASSGTESSYEQYV. The CDR3 DNA follows: TGTGCCAGCAGCGGGACGGAGAGCTCCTACGAGCAGTACGTC.

V and J are TRBV6-6 and TRBJ1-1; weak D call: TRBD1 (5 bases). V was pared by 5 bases and J by 4 bases, with 8 bases between. The CDR3 runs to 12 residues. Per germline, CDR1 MNHNY and CDR2 SVGAGI (reference sequence). CDR3 loop: CASSPTGTEAFF. The CDR3 DNA sequence: TGTGCCAGCAGTCCCACAGGCACTGAAGCTTTCTTT.

This chain joins TRBV12-3 or TRBV12-4 and TRBJ1-5; 9 nucleotides match TRBD1. The V segment lost 5 bases and the J segment 7 bases; nucleotides outside the gene matches: 6. CDR3 size: 14 residues. The CDR3 loop is CASSPRTGVQPQHF. DNA for the CDR3: TGTGCCAGCAGTCCCAGGACAGGGGTCCAGCCCCAGCATTTT.

V is TRBV3-1 and J is TRBJ2-1; D unclear. The ends were cut back, 3 bases at V and 7 bases at J, with 13 bases in the middle. CDR1 and CDR2 from the germline V gene are LGHDT and YNNKEL (reference sequence). The CDR3 totals 14 residues. The CDR3 bases are TGTGCCAGCAGCCACTGGGGTTCCTCGAATGAGCAGTTCTTC. Protein sequence: CASSHWGSSNEQFF.

This clonotype was observed a handful of times. The rearrangement uses TRBV10-3 and TRBJ2-5, with a tentative D call TRBD2 (5 bases). CDR3 length: 14 residues. Germline V CDR1 and CDR2: ENHRY, SYGVKD. V lost 0 bases to trimming and J lost 3 bases, with 8 bases between them. The chain's CDR3 is CAISESRGKETQYF. The DNA for the CDR3 is TGTGCCATCAGTGAGTCGCGAGGGAAAGAGACCCAGTACTTC.

This chain uses TRBV6-1 with TRBJ2-5; 7 nucleotides agree with TRBD2. The germline CDR1 and CDR2 sequences are MNHNS and SASEGT. The CDR3 extends over 13 amino acids. The junction had 3 bases not matched to a gene; V was cut back by 3 bases and J by 5 bases. CDR3 amino acids: CASSEGGGETQYF. The CDR3 bases are TGTGCCAGCAGTGAGGGGGGGGGGGAGACCCAGTACTTC.

This clonotype has at least ten counts. V usage is TRBV5-1 and J usage is TRBJ2-1; 10 bases map to TRBD2. The germline V gene encodes CDR1 SGHRS and CDR2 YFSETQ. There are 16 residues in the CDR3. J lost 7 bases, V lost 4 bases, and 11 bases had no gene match. This chain's CDR3 is CASSAFTSGAGNEQFF. CDR3 in DNA: TGCGCCAGCAGCGCCTTCACTAGCGGGGCTGGAAATGAGCAGTTCTTC.

This clonotype was counted a few times. The V call is TRBV5-1, the J call TRBJ2-5; TRBD2 matches 12 bases. The ends lost 6 bases at V and 0 bases at J; junction bases unmatched: 6. In germline, CDR1 is SGHRS, CDR2 YFSETQ. This CDR3 contains 16 residues. This CDR3 is CASTTSGGTYQETQYF. CDR3 nucleotides: TGCGCCAGCACCACTAGCGGGGGGACCTACCAAGAGACCCAGTACTTC.

The V and J genes are TRBV20-1 and TRBJ2-1, with 9 nucleotides matching TRBD1. This CDR3 contains 15 residues. Per the germline V gene, CDR1 is DFQATT and CDR2 is SNEGSKA (reference sequence). Trimming removed 5 bases from V and 7 bases from J; junction bases left unmatched: 12. The CDR3, as DNA: TGCAGTGCTTCGTCCGGGACAGGGTCGGGGAATGAGCAGTTCTTC. Translation gives CSASSGTGSGNEQFF.

There are a few counts of this clonotype. The chain links TRBV7-9 to TRBJ2-7, with a weak D call TRBD1 (5 bases). Germline V gene data show CDR1 as SEHNR and CDR2 as FQNEAQ (reference sequence). This CDR3 is 12 amino acids long. Deletions cut 6 bases from V and 6 bases from J, with 12 bases between. This chain's CDR3 is CASSDSPAEQYF. The CDR3 DNA follows: TGTGCCAGCAGTGACAGCCCCGCCGAGCAGTACTTC.

The rearrangement uses TRBV19 and TRBJ2-3, with D maybe TRBD1 (6 bases). Trimming removed 10 bases from V and 6 bases from J, with 17 bases in between. Germline V gene sequence: CDR1 LNHDA, CDR2 SQIVND (reference sequence). The CDR3 is 13 residues long. The chain's CDR3 is CATRGRGSDTQYF. The CDR3 bases are TGTGCCACCCGAGGAAGGGGGTCGGATACGCAGTATTTT.

This clonotype was detected a few times. This rearrangement joins TRBV24-1 to TRBJ2-3; D remains unclear. CDR3 length: 13 amino acids. From germline, CDR1 is KGHDR and CDR2 SFDVKD. V was cut by 8 bases and J by 4 bases, with 12 bases left in between. CDR3 sequence: CATTEDESDTQYF. For the CDR3, the DNA is TGTGCCACCACGGAAGACGAGTCAGATACGCAGTATTTT.

In its sample, this clonotype was seen a few times. The chain joins TRBV11-2 to TRBJ1-3; D uncertain. CDR1 SGHAT and CDR2 FQNNGV come from the germline V gene. Trimming left V 3 bases short and J 0 bases short, with 6 bases between. The CDR3 runs to 14 residues. DNA for the CDR3: TGTGCCAGCAGCTTGCGGGTCTCTGGAAACACCATATATTTT. As protein: CASSLRVSGNTIYF.

In this sample, this clonotype turned up a few times. The rearrangement uses TRBV6-5 and TRBJ2-3; 7 nucleotides line up with TRBD1. The germline V gene encodes CDR1 MNHEY and CDR2 SVGAGI. The CDR3 runs to 13 residues. J was trimmed by 0 bases and V by 7 bases; bases with no gene match: 1. The CDR3 DNA is TGTGCCAGCAAGACAGGGAGCACAGATACGCAGTATTTT. Amino acid sequence: CASKTGSTDTQYF.

This clonotype was detected ten times or more. The chain is built from TRBV24-1 and TRBJ2-2, with 7 bases fitting TRBD1. There are 15 residues in the CDR3. Germline values: CDR1 KGHDR, CDR2 SFDVKD. V was pared by 0 bases and J by 7 bases, with 4 bases of the junction left unmatched. The chain's CDR3 is CATSDLRRGIGELFF. CDR3 in DNA: TGTGCCACCAGTGATTTGCGCAGGGGGATCGGGGAGCTGTTTTTT.

The chain links TRBV25-1 to TRBJ2-1, with D maybe TRBD2 (5 bases). V lost 4 bases to trimming and J lost 2 bases, with 15 bases between them. The CDR3 extends over 16 amino acids. The V gene's germline CDR1 is MGHDK and CDR2 SYGVNS. CDR3 protein: CASSVSGQRAYNEQFF. DNA of the CDR3: TGTGCCAGCAGTGTATCCGGCCAGAGGGCCTACAATGAGCAGTTCTTC.